Each of the 19 T cell receptor beta chains below was sequenced from the same sample in a study of CD4+ T cells in melanoma (dated by TCRdb to between 2021 and 2024). Libraries were made using the immunoSEQ multiplex PCR assay. TCRdb took over this immuneACCESS table, retaining in-frame rearrangements with V and J assigned. Such tables are incomplete; in checked studies, under half of the missing clones stem from an unresolved V gene, and the remainder is unexplained. Here the sample has about 140,000 clones; nearly 95% occur a single time. The ten biggest clones cover approximately 1.4% of the sample. These receptors were taken from a human donor with melanoma.

The chain is built from TRBV9 and TRBJ2-3; 9 bases map to TRBD1. The CDR3 is 15 residues long. The junction had 4 bases not matched to a gene; V was cut back by 3 bases and J by 2 bases. The germline V gene has CDR1 SGDLS and CDR2 YYNGEE. The DNA for the CDR3 is TGTGCCAGCAGCGCCGGACAGGGGCCCACAGATACGCAGTATTTT. Translation gives CASSAGQGPTDTQYF.

This rearrangement joins TRBV5-5 to TRBJ2-1; the match to TRBD2 covers 9 bases. The CDR3 sequence is 14 residues long. Germline trimming cut 2 bases from V and 10 bases from J; bases unmatched to any gene: 7. From germline, CDR1 is SGHKS and CDR2 YYEKEE (reference sequence). CDR3 loop: CASSFSGGSREQFF. The CDR3 nucleotides read TGTGCCAGCAGCTTCAGCGGGGGGAGTAGGGAGCAGTTCTTC.

V usage is TRBV6-1 and J usage is TRBJ1-1; D not certain. Trimming took off 1 base at V and 11 bases at J, with 8 bases between the two ends. Germline V gives CDR1 MNHNS, CDR2 SASEGT. CDR3 length equals 11 residues. CDR3 amino acids: CASSEVYRAFF. The CDR3 DNA follows: TGTGCCAGCAGTGAAGTGTACCGGGCTTTCTTT.

The rearrangement joins TRBV6-6 to TRBJ2-7, with a possible D match to TRBD1 (5 bases). V dropped 2 bases and J dropped 3 bases, with 11 bases sitting between them. The CDR3 is made up of 14 amino acids. Germline lookup yields CDR1 MNHNY and CDR2 SVGAGI (reference sequence). The CDR3 DNA reads as TGTGCCAGCAGTTACGGGTATAGGGGCTACGAGCAGTACTTC. Protein product: CASSYGYRGYEQYF.

The J gene is TRBJ1-3, the V gene TRBV6-5; no clear D gene. V was pared by 0 bases and J by 1 base, with 10 bases between. The CDR3 is 16 amino acids. Germline loops: CDR1 MNHEY, CDR2 SVGAGI. The CDR3 spells CASSYSRKESGNTIYF. The CDR3 DNA reads as TGTGCCAGCAGTTACTCCCGCAAAGAATCTGGAAACACCATATATTTT.

The gene calls are TRBV7-9 and TRBJ2-5; 8 positions agree with TRBD2. This CDR3 is 15 amino acids long. Per germline, CDR1 SEHNR and CDR2 FQNEAQ (reference sequence). The V and J ends lost 3 bases and 5 bases, in that order; junction bases with no gene match: 8. The CDR3 nucleotides read TGTGCCAGCAGCTTTACCGGGGGGGCCCTTGAGACCCAGTACTTC. Amino acid sequence: CASSFTGGALETQYF.

J is TRBJ2-3 and V is TRBV18, with a possible D match to TRBD2 (6 bases). This CDR3 comprises 16 residues. V was clipped by 3 bases and J by 4 bases, with 17 bases between them. Germline values: CDR1 KGHSH, CDR2 LQKENI. The CDR3 DNA reads as TGTGCCAGCTCACCTTGGCAAATTGGGGGGTCAGATACGCAGTATTTT. This encodes CASSPWQIGGSDTQYF. The entire variable domain, with the rest obtained from reference TRBV18 and TRBJ2-3, is as follows: NAGVMQNPRHLVRRRGQEARLRCSPMKGHSHVYWYRQLPEEGLKFMVYLQKENIIDESGMPKERFSAEFPKEGPSILRIQQVVRGDSAAYFCASSPWQIGGSDTQYFGPGTRLTVL.

CDR3 sequence: CASRLAGTGVQETQYF. In DNA form, the CDR3 reads TGCGCCAGCAGACTGGCCGGGACAGGGGTCCAAGAGACCCAGTACTTC. The chain couples TRBV5-1 to TRBJ2-5, with 10 bases that match TRBD1. V trimming: 5 bases; J trimming: 1 base; junction bases outside the gene matches: 8. This CDR3 spans 16 amino acids. Germline values: CDR1 SGHRS, CDR2 YFSETQ.

This CDR3 reads CASSLTFLTDTQYF. In DNA form, the CDR3 reads TGCGCCAGCAGCTTGACTTTTCTCACAGATACGCAGTATTTT. This rearrangement joins TRBV5-1 to TRBJ2-3; D remains unclear. V was pared by 1 base and J by 2 bases, with 8 bases between. CDR1 and CDR2 from the germline V gene are SGHRS and YFSETQ. The CDR3 consists of 14 residues.

The chain recombines TRBV6-5 with TRBJ2-7, with D perhaps matching TRBD1 (7 bases). The CDR3 is made up of 14 amino acids. Trimming took 4 bases from V and 6 from J, leaving 16 bases between them. The germline gives CDR1 MNHEY, CDR2 SVGAGI. The CDR3 nucleotides are TGTGCCAGCAGTTCGACAGGGACTGAATTCGAGCAGTACTTC. It translates to CASSSTGTEFEQYF.

This chain uses TRBV30 with TRBJ1-4; 8 bases fit TRBD1. Germline V CDR1 and CDR2: GTSNPN, SVGIG (reference sequence). V lost 4 bases, J lost 0 bases, and 7 bases stayed unmatched. CDR3 length: 16 residues. This chain's CDR3 is CAWKTGGLATNEKLFF. The DNA for the CDR3 is TGTGCCTGGAAAACAGGGGGGCTTGCAACTAATGAAAAACTGTTTTTT. Looking up the rest from reference TRBV30 and TRBJ1-4 gives the full variable domain: SQTIHQWPATLVQPVGSPLSLECTVEGTSNPNLYWYRQAAGRGLQLLFYSVGIGQISSEVPQNLSASRPQDRQFILSSKKLLLSDSGFYLCAWKTGGLATNEKLFFGSGTQLSVL.

The chain is built from TRBV7-2 and TRBJ1-2; D ambiguous. This CDR3 region has 13 residues. The V and J ends lost 1 base and 4 bases respectively, with 7 bases between them. Looked up from germline, CDR1 is SGHTA and CDR2 is FQGNSA. The CDR3 region is CASSLVFLYGYTF. The DNA of the CDR3 is TGTGCCAGCAGCTTAGTCTTTCTCTATGGCTACACCTTC. Full variable domain (missing parts from reference TRBV7-2 and TRBJ1-2): GAGVSQSPSNKVTEKGKDVELRCDPISGHTALYWYRQSLGQGLEFLIYFQGNSAPDKSGLPSDRFSAERTGGSVSTLTIQRTQQEDSAVYLCASSLVFLYGYTFGSGTRLTVV.

This clone was counted a few times. The chain links TRBV6-6 to TRBJ1-1; 11 nucleotides match TRBD1. The CDR3 contains 13 residues. After removal of 5 bases from V and 10 bases from J, the junction contained 6 bases not matched to a gene. CDR1 and CDR2 (germline): MNHNY, SVGAGI (reference sequence). The CDR3 reads CASSTGQGVGAFF. The CDR3 DNA sequence: TGTGCCAGCAGTACGGGACAGGGGGTGGGAGCTTTCTTT.

This clone was observed a single time. The genes are TRBV5-1 and TRBJ2-1; D remains unclear. The ends were cut back, 4 bases at V and 6 bases at J, with 11 bases in the middle. Germline-derived CDR1 and CDR2 are SGHRS and YFSETQ. The CDR3 totals 13 residues. The CDR3 is CASSLDVGNEQFF. CDR3 sequence (DNA): TGCGCCAGCAGCCTCGACGTAGGCAATGAGCAGTTCTTC.

V gene TRBV10-3 combines with J gene TRBJ1-5, with D possibly being TRBD1 (6 bases). CDR3 length equals 14 residues. V gave up 2 bases and J gave up 1 base, with 6 bases separating them. The V gene's germline CDR1 is ENHRY and CDR2 SYGVKD. For the CDR3, the DNA is TGTGCCATCAGTGAGGGGGGCAGCAATCAGCCCCAGCATTTT. This encodes CAISEGGSNQPQHF.

Of note for this clone: Other DNA sequences within the sample encode an identical CDR3. The V call is TRBV6-5, the J call TRBJ1-5; possibly TRBD1 for D (6 bases). This CDR3 has 12 amino acids. Germline-derived CDR1 and CDR2 are MNHEY and SVGAGI. V was shortened by 6 bases and J by 4 bases, with 7 bases between the two germline ends. The CDR3 sequence: CASRTGNQPQHF. As DNA, the CDR3 is TGTGCCAGCAGAACAGGGAATCAGCCCCAGCATTTT.

The chain links TRBV18 to TRBJ1-1; D possibly corresponds to TRBD1 (6 bases). The CDR3 length is 15 residues. Per the germline V gene, CDR1 is KGHSH and CDR2 is LQKENI. V lost 1 base to trimming and J lost 0 bases, with 9 bases between them. This CDR3 is CASSPRGALNTEAFF. CDR3 in DNA: TGTGCCAGCTCACCACGGGGGGCGCTGAACACTGAAGCTTTCTTT.

This rearrangement joins TRBV4-2 to TRBJ1-1; TRBD1 is a possible D gene (5 bases). V dropped 7 bases and J dropped 1 base, with 13 bases sitting between them. Germline V gene data show CDR1 as LGHNA and CDR2 as YNFKEQ. This CDR3 has 14 residues. Written as DNA, the CDR3 is TGTGCCAGCACTCGAGAGGGGTCGAACACTGAAGCTTTCTTT. This translates into CASTREGSNTEAFF.

The chain employs TRBV15 and TRBJ2-5, with D possibly matching TRBD2 (6 bases). The CDR3 runs to 17 residues. V lost 5 bases and J 4 bases, leaving 23 bases between the germline ends. Germline V gives CDR1 LNHNV, CDR2 YYDKDF (reference sequence). The chain's CDR3 is CATSGGPRRSRRETQYF. CDR3 DNA: TGTGCCACCAGCGGAGGGCCACGGAGATCCCGGAGAGAGACCCAGTACTTC. Together with reference TRBV15 and TRBJ2-5, the CDR3 gives the full variable domain: DAMVIQNPRYQVTQFGKPVTLSCSQTLNHNVMYWYQQKSSQAPKLLFHYYDKDFNNEADTPDNFQSRRPNTSFCFLDIRSPGLGDTAMYLCATSGGPRRSRRETQYFGPGTRLLVL.